This T cell receptor (beta chain) was sequenced for a study of siplizumab effects on memory and regulatory T cells. Per sample, 95,000 to 100,000 TCR templates were assayed. Profiled with immunoSEQ multiplex PCR; TCRdb holds only in-frame clones, not every one. The repertoire holds 100,000 or so clones, with 92% as singletons. Study-level results: About 75-96% of proliferating CD4+ or CD8+ clones had no assignable naive or memory phenotype.

This clone has only a few counts. Its antigen is not known. The sequenced sample was CD4+ T cells sorted from blood. The TCR comes from a human donor in good health.

In nucleotides, the CDR3 is TGCGCCAGCACCAACCTCGGCAGGCAGGGGACTGAAGCTTTCTTT. Its protein is CASTNLGRQGTEAFF. The chain combines TRBV5-1 with TRBJ1-1; TRBD1 is a possible D gene (6 bases). Germline V gene lookup returns CDR1 SGHRS and CDR2 YFSETQ. The CDR3 has 15 amino acids. With 6 bases removed from V and 5 bases from J, the gap between germline ends came to 20 bases.